This entry is about one T cell receptor beta chain. Antigen unknown. Regulatory (CD25-high CD127-low) and conventional (CD25-low CD127-high) CD4+ T cells were sorted separately. Amplification used 52 TRBV primers and 13 TRBJ primers. Data came from immunoSEQ multiplex PCR; TCRdb stores just in-frame clones and leaves some out. Altogether a few thousand clones are present, 90% to 95% being singletons, with the ten largest covering roughly 3.4%. This sample is part of a study of regulatory T cells. Study-level points and caveats: Compared with autologous conventional CD4+ cells and control regulatory cells, CD3G-deficient regulatory T cells showed reduced diversity.

V lost 5 bases and J 5 bases, leaving 8 bases between the germline ends. Germline CDR1 is DFQATT and CDR2 is SNEGSKA (reference sequence). The CDR3 contains 11 residues. Sequencing was done on a sample of CD4+ Tregs sorted from blood. The receptor comes from a person between 18 and 30 years old with CD3G deficiency. This rearrangement joins TRBV20-1 to TRBJ2-3, with D unclear. This CDR3 reads CSAGLLDTQYF. In DNA form, the CDR3 reads TGCAGTGCTGGATTGTTAGATACGCAGTATTTT.